The 10 T cell receptor beta chains reported below all come from one sample, sequenced in a study of blood T cell repertoires in COVID-19. Measured with immunoSEQ multiplex PCR; TCRdb has only the in-frame clones, and not every one. The table lists 90,000 or so clones, 75% to 90% of them singletons. The sequenced sample consisted of peripheral blood. Source of these receptors: a man at least 80 years old with active or convalescent COVID-19.

The chain employs TRBV27 and TRBJ2-7; a possible D gene is TRBD1 (6 bases). Trimming took 6 bases from V and 0 from J, leaving 18 bases between them. This CDR3 is 16 amino acids long. CDR1 and CDR2 (germline): MNHEY, SMNVEV (reference sequence). The CDR3 nucleotides read TGTGCCAGCAGAAAAGTCAGGGGTTCGGGCTCCTACGAGCAGTACTTC. This gives the protein CASRKVRGSGSYEQYF.

This rearrangement joins TRBV9 to TRBJ1-4; 10 bases are a match to TRBD1. The V gene's germline CDR1 is SGDLS and CDR2 YYNGEE. Trimming cost V 0 bases and J 7 bases; bases outside gene matches: 3. The CDR3 length is 15 residues. The CDR3 reads CASSVGGQGTEKLFF. The CDR3 region has the DNA TGTGCCAGCAGCGTAGGGGGACAGGGGACTGAAAAACTGTTTTTT. The variable domain in full, completed from reference TRBV9 and TRBJ1-4, reads DSGVTQTPKHLITATGQRVTLRCSPRSGDLSVYWYQQSLDQGLQFLIQYYNGEERAKGNILERFSAQQFPDLHSELNLSSLELGDSALYFCASSVGGQGTEKLFFGSGTQLSVL.

This clone was observed a few times. In nucleotides, the CDR3 is TGCGCCAGCACCATCGGGGGGGATACGCAGTATTTT. This sequence encodes CASTIGGDTQYF. This chain joins TRBV5-1 and TRBJ2-3; 7 bases map to TRBD2. V lost 6 bases, J lost 6 bases, and 4 bases stayed unmatched. The CDR3 is made up of 12 amino acids. In germline, CDR1 is SGHRS, CDR2 YFSETQ.

The rearrangement joins TRBV4-3 to TRBJ2-7, with D unresolved. This CDR3 comprises 14 residues. Germline lookup yields CDR1 LGHNA and CDR2 YSLEER. Between the trimmed V and J ends, which lost 4 bases and 0 bases, there was a span of 10 bases. The CDR3 reads CASSRRIDSYEQYF. DNA for the CDR3: TGCGCCAGCAGCCGGCGGATTGACTCCTACGAGCAGTACTTC.

The chain combines TRBV19 with TRBJ1-2; TRBD1 matches 7 bases. Germline V gene sequence: CDR1 LNHDA, CDR2 SQIVND (reference sequence). The CDR3 sequence is 14 residues long. With V trimmed by 3 bases and J by 4 bases, 5 bases remained unmatched. The CDR3 DNA sequence: TGTGCCAGTAGTATTTCGGCAGGGGGCTATGGCTACACCTTC. Its translation: CASSISAGGYGYTF.

The chain recombines TRBV27 with TRBJ2-7; TRBD2 agrees at 9 bases. The germline gives CDR1 MNHEY, CDR2 SMNVEV (reference sequence). With 3 bases clipped from V and 3 bases from J, the junction kept 9 bases outside the gene matches. This CDR3 has 16 amino acids. CDR3 protein: CASSFKGLAGFYEQYF. CDR3 bases: TGTGCCAGCAGTTTCAAGGGGCTAGCGGGATTCTACGAGCAGTACTTC.

This chain connects TRBV10-3 to TRBJ1-2; no clear D gene. Germline lookup yields CDR1 ENHRY and CDR2 SYGVKD. CDR3 length: 13 residues. V lost 4 bases and J 3 bases, leaving 9 bases between the germline ends. CDR3 sequence (DNA): TGTGCCATCAGTGGGCATTACGACTATGGCTACACCTTC. It encodes CAISGHYDYGYTF.

The chain carries TRBV6-2 or TRBV6-3 and TRBJ2-2, with 9 bases fitting TRBD2. CDR3 length: 18 amino acids. With V trimmed by 4 bases and J by 0 bases, 9 bases remained unmatched. Germline loops: CDR1 MNHEY, CDR2 SVGEGT. CDR3 coding DNA: TGTGCCAGCAGTTCCCCGCCCCTAGCGGGGCCGAACACCGGGGAGCTGTTTTTT. Its protein product is CASSSPPLAGPNTGELFF.

The chain combines TRBV7-2 with TRBJ1-1; TRBD1 matches 7 bases. V lost 1 base and J lost 9; bases outside the gene matches: 8. The CDR3 extends over 14 amino acids. Per the germline V gene, CDR1 is SGHTA and CDR2 is FQGNSA. The CDR3: CASSLGQGGRKAFF. Written as DNA, the CDR3 is TGTGCCAGCAGCTTAGGACAGGGCGGTCGGAAAGCTTTCTTT. Full variable domain (missing parts from reference TRBV7-2 and TRBJ1-1): GAGVSQSPSNKVTEKGKDVELRCDPISGHTALYWYRQSLGQGLEFLIYFQGNSAPDKSGLPSDRFSAERTGGSVSTLTIQRTQQEDSAVYLCASSLGQGGRKAFFGQGTRLTVV.

V is TRBV5-1 and J is TRBJ2-7; a possible D gene is TRBD1 (5 bases). This CDR3 region has 14 residues. Per the germline V gene, CDR1 is SGHRS and CDR2 is YFSETQ. The V end was cut by 5 bases, the J end by 2 bases, with 14 bases between. The CDR3 DNA sequence: TGCGCCAGCAGTCGTGCTGCGGACACCTACGAGCAGTACTTC. Translation: CASSRAADTYEQYF.